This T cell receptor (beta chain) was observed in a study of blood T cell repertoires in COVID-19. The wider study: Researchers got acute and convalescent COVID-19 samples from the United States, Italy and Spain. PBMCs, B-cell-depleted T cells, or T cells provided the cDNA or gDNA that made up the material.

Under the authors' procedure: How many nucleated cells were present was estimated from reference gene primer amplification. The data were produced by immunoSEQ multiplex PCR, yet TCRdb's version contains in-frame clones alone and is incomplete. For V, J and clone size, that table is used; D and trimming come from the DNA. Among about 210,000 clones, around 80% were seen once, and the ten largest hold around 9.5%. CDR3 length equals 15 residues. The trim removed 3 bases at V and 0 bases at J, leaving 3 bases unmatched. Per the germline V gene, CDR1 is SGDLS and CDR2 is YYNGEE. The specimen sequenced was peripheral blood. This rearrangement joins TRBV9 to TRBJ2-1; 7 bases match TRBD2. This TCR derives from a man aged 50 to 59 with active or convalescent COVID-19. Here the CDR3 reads CASSDSGNSYNEQFF. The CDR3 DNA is TGTGCCAGCAGCGACAGCGGGAACTCCTACAATGAGCAGTTCTTC.